These T cell receptor beta chains were read from a single sample in a study of T cell repertoires in cytomegalovirus infection. TCRdb called the reads again in MiXCR, with one record for every CDR3 protein. The sample has approximately 500,000 distinct CDR3 sequences, about 11% seen once; the top ten hold about a tenth. Sequenced sample: PBMCs. Receptors originate from a human donor in good health (CMV status not recorded). Some clones in this sample may be carry-over from other donors' samples. Each CDR3 is given with its conserved first and last residue. The D gene is left open where the match is weak. The listing skips clone size in some rows; elsewhere it reads once, few, many or a size class.

clone_size j_call d_call v_call cdr3_aa cdr3_nt
many TRBJ2-1 TRBD2 TRBV2 CASSAAVAGDEQFF TGTGCCAGCAGCGCGGCCGTAGCGGGAGATGAGCAGTTCTTC
many TRBJ1-5 . TRBV6-6 CASSGGSGSNQPQHF TGTGCCAGCAGTGGGGGATCAGGGAGCAATCAGCCCCAGCATTTT
many TRBJ2-3 TRBD1 TRBV11-3 CASSPWSGQGTDTQYF TGTGCCAGCAGCCCTTGGTCGGGACAGGGGACAGATACGCAGTATTTT
many TRBJ2-5 TRBD2 TRBV7-8 CASSPGTSGGPYQETQYF TGTGCCAGCAGCCCAGGGACTAGCGGGGGCCCGTACCAAGAGACCCAGTACTTC
few TRBJ1-6 TRBD1 TRBV27 CASSLSTGRYSPLHF TGTGCCAGCAGTTTATCGACAGGGCGGTACTCACCCCTCCACTTT
. TRBJ1-2 . TRBV29-1 CSVEAEGYGYTF TGCAGCGTTGAAGCGGAAGGCTATGGCTACACCTTC
. TRBJ2-6 TRBD1 TRBV10-3 CATSTGESYSGANVLTF TGTGCCACATCGACAGGGGAGAGTTATTCTGGGGCCAACGTCCTGACTTTC
many TRBJ1-1 . TRBV28 CASTDSLNAEAFF TGTGCCAGCACGGACAGCCTGAATGCTGAAGCTTTCTTT
many TRBJ2-3 . TRBV20-1 CSASNPAIGTDTQYF TGCAGTGCTAGTAACCCGGCAATAGGAACAGATACGCAGTATTTT
few TRBJ2-2 . TRBV28 CASLAGDRDTGELFF TGTGCCAGCCTCGCCGGGGATCGAGACACCGGGGAGCTGTTTTTT
many TRBJ1-1 . TRBV6-1 CASSENIYRETNTEAFF TGTGCCAGCAGCGAGAATATTTACAGGGAAACGAACACTGAAGCTTTCTTT
many TRBJ2-1 TRBD2 TRBV2 CASSVSWSGDEQFF TGTGCCAGCAGTGTTTCTTGGAGCGGGGATGAGCAGTTCTTC
. TRBJ1-2 . TRBV7-2 CAISLGARVGYGFTF TGTGCCATCAGCTTAGGGGCCAGGGTGGGGTATGGCTTCACCTTC
. TRBJ2-2 . TRBV6-1 CASSEVRGNGELFF TGTGCCAGCAGTGAAGTTAGGGGAAACGGGGAGCTGTTTTTT
few TRBJ2-5 . TRBV18 CASSSDARGETQYF TGTGCCAGCTCCTCGGACGCAAGGGGTGAGACCCAGTACTTC
many TRBJ2-1 TRBD2 TRBV19 CASSIASGITYNEQFF TGTGCCAGTAGTATAGCTAGCGGGATCACCTACAATGAGCAGTTCTTC
many TRBJ1-2 . TRBV10-3 CAISESVTEAPYGYTF TGTGCCATCAGTGAGTCGGTTACGGAGGCGCCCTATGGCTACACCTTC
many TRBJ2-1 . TRBV3-1 CASSQSGNEQFF TGTGCCAGCAGCCAGAGCGGCAATGAGCAGTTCTTC
many TRBJ2-3 TRBD1 TRBV10-3 CAIAVGTGGSDTQYF TGTGCCATCGCGGTCGGGACAGGAGGGTCAGATACGCAGTATTTT
many TRBJ2-3 . TRBV7-9 CASSPQARGRISTDTQYF TGTGCCAGCAGCCCACAGGCCAGGGGGAGGATAAGCACAGATACGCAGTATTTT
many TRBJ2-1 . TRBV7-8 CASSSREKLDEQFF TGTGCCAGCAGCTCCCGGGAGAAATTAGATGAGCAGTTCTTC
many TRBJ2-5 . TRBV18 CASSPGGRVQETQYF TGTGCCAGCTCACCAGGAGGCAGGGTACAAGAGACCCAGTACTTC
once TRBJ1-1 TRBD1 TRBV2 CASTDRTGGVTEAFF TGTGCCAGCACCGATCGAACAGGGGGTGTGACTGAAGCTTTCTTT
many TRBJ2-5 . TRBV11-1 CASSFGGTVQETQYF TGTGCCAGCAGCTTTGGGGGCACAGTCCAAGAGACCCAGTACTTC
. TRBJ1-6 TRBD1 TRBV20-1 CSARWTGVSPLHF TGCAGTGCCCGCTGGACAGGGGTTTCACCCCTCCACTTT
many TRBJ2-1 . TRBV6-2/TRBV6-3 CASSPRYNEQFF TGTGCCAGCAGTCCCCGATACAATGAGCAGTTCTTC
many TRBJ2-1 TRBD2 TRBV20-1 CSATTSDQLAGGLNEQFF TGCAGTGCTACGACTAGCGACCAGCTAGCGGGGGGCCTCAATGAGCAGTTCTTC
many TRBJ1-2 . TRBV11-1 CASSLAAANYGYTF TGTGCCAGCAGCTTAGCGGCAGCGAACTATGGCTACACCTTC
many TRBJ2-6 . TRBV28 CASSFLRSGANVLTF TGTGCCAGCAGTTTCCTCCGGTCTGGGGCCAACGTCCTGACTTTC
many TRBJ1-5 . TRBV12-3/TRBV12-4 CASRQDSAYSNQPQHF TGTGCCAGCAGACAGGACAGTGCTTATAGCAATCAGCCCCAGCATTTT
many TRBJ1-1 . TRBV7-8 CASSGAGRTEAFF TGTGCCAGCAGTGGGGCGGGGCGGACTGAAGCTTTCTTT
many TRBJ2-1 . TRBV11-1 CASSRGPDNEQFF TGTGCCAGCAGCCGTGGACCCGACAATGAGCAGTTCTTC
. TRBJ1-3 . TRBV20-1 CSANRVGGNTIYF TGCAGTGCTAACAGGGTAGGAGGAAACACCATATATTTT
. TRBJ2-3 . TRBV14 CASNQEREARIGTDTQYF TGTGCCAGCAACCAAGAACGGGAAGCCAGGATAGGCACAGATACGCAGTATTTT
. TRBJ2-5 TRBD1 TRBV2 CATGQTQETQYF TGTGCCACGGGACAGACGCAAGAGACCCAGTACTTC
. TRBJ2-7 . TRBV27 CASSSAGVRGYYEQYF TGTGCCAGCAGTTCCGCAGGGGTAAGGGGATACTACGAGCAGTACTTC
many TRBJ2-7 TRBD1 TRBV6-1 CASSARPGQGAALEQYF TGTGCCAGCAGTGCCCGTCCGGGACAGGGGGCCGCTCTGGAGCAGTACTTC
few TRBJ2-5 TRBD1 TRBV5-1 CASSGGQGEETQYF TGCGCCAGCAGCGGGGGACAGGGGGAAGAGACCCAGTACTTC
many TRBJ1-5 TRBD1 TRBV20-1 CSARTGGGQPQHF TGCAGTGCTAGGACAGGGGGCGGTCAGCCCCAGCATTTT
many TRBJ1-4 . TRBV7-9 CASSFSEINEKLFF TGTGCCAGCAGCTTTAGTGAAATTAATGAAAAACTGTTTTTT
many TRBJ1-2 . TRBV12-3/TRBV12-4 CASSFLGSGNYGYTF TGTGCCAGCAGTTTCCTCGGATCTGGGAACTATGGCTACACCTTC